The entry that follows covers one TCR beta chain sequence. The sample originates from a study of cytomegalovirus exposure and HLA in healthy donors. Trimming took 5 bases from V and 0 from J, leaving 13 bases between them. Per germline, CDR1 MDHEN and CDR2 SYDVKM. This CDR3 is built from 15 residues. The PCR used 60 Vbeta and 13 Jbeta primers. The method was immunoSEQ multiplex PCR; TCRdb's version includes in-frame clones alone and lacks a portion of them. The sample has 180,000 or so clones; around three quarters are singletons. The V call is TRBV28, the J call TRBJ1-2; TRBD1 might be the D (6 bases). The source material was PBMCs. The source of this sequence is a woman aged 25-40 years in good health and CMV-seropositive. The CDR3 spells CASSRTGLANYGYTF. The CDR3 bases are TGTGCCAGCAGTCGAACAGGGTTAGCTAACTATGGCTACACCTTC.